This T cell receptor beta chain is from a study of regulatory T cells in long-lasting Graves disease (dated by TCRdb to the early 2020s). About the full investigation: Antithyroid drugs had been taken for less than 3 months by newly diagnosed Graves' disease patients. Persistent Graves' disease patients were compared with newly diagnosed Graves' disease patients by peripheral blood TCR sequencing and RNA sequencing. The study was registered as a clinical trial and conducted in China. TCR sequencing covered roughly 13 persistent and approximately 20 newly diagnosed Graves' disease patients, some 33 samples in total. Summary of the overall study and its limitations: The small sample size was acknowledged by the authors as a limitation that may reduce accuracy. Sequencing and analysis were limited to the TCR beta chain. TRBV28, TRBJ1-2 and TRBJ2-5 were preferentially used in persistent disease, while TRBV20-1 and TRBJ2-1 were favored in newly diagnosed disease. Compared with newly diagnosed patients, persistent Graves' disease patients had lower TCR Shannon entropy and fewer highly expanded clones, which suggests clonal expansion. Because the primary lesion, thyroid tissue, could not be accessed, the study looked at peripheral blood alone. A larger number of public clonotypes was shared among persistent patients (about 2,700) than among newly diagnosed patients (about 990).

From a lookup of the germline V gene (reference sequence), CDR1 and CDR2 are GTSNPN and SVGIG. The V end loses 0 bases and the J end loses 3 bases, and a stretch of 8 bases separates them. The CDR3 goes from the cysteine to the phenylalanine over 13 residues. Kept here is only the CDR3 DNA, which spans 39 bases and is read in frame from base 1. The library was built by means of multiplex PCR. The sequencer was an Illumina HiSeq 4000. iRepertoire HTBI primers and Arm-PCR amplification of CDR3 regions were used to construct TCR beta libraries. Gel purification was performed on PCR products prior to sequencing. Per the authors' processing: Across samples, 55 to 80 TRBV and 14 TRBJ segments were identified and used for gene usage analysis of CDR3 amino acid clonotypes. Filtered high-quality paired reads were merged into contigs using COPE and FqMerger. BLAST was used to align contigs to the IMGT TRBV, TRBD and TRBJ reference genes, and CDR3 was defined following IMGT. Any clonotype with a frequency above 0.1% was counted as a highly expanded clone. Repertoire diversity was measured by Shannon entropy, and V-J evenness by the Gini coefficient. Public clonotypes were defined as clonotypes shared by more than one individual. TCRdb redid the processing of the public reads, applying fastp at Q25 and MiXCR, and retained in-frame beta chains. Rows merge per CDR3 protein into single entries with the most common DNA and genes. The V and J calls reflect TCRdb's pipeline rather than the authors' work. The sample table lists 400,000 to 450,000 distinct CDR3 sequences, around 17% of them with a count of one. The ten largest clones capture about 10% of the sample.

The time point label for this specimen denotes: newly diagnosed GD, antithyroid drugs for less than 3 months. For both TCR sequencing and RNA sequencing, RNA was extracted from PBMCs using TRIzol. The diagnosis of Graves' disease was made according to American Thyroid Association guidelines. Patients were recruited from an endocrinology department in Xi'an, China. Each patient gave around 9 milliliters of peripheral blood, collected in an EDTA anticoagulant tube. Ficoll Paque Plus density gradient separation was used to isolate PBMCs, and no further T cell sorting was done. RNA quality was checked with an Agilent 2100 Bioanalyzer and agarose gel, and concentration with a NanoDrop 2000. There are many counts of this clonotype. The antigen it recognizes is unknown. Base qualities were left out, and no much larger clone turns up one base away. These data also featured in a second study, about T cells in Graves' hyperthyroidism and ophthalmopathy. The second paper further reports: Stable Graves' hyperthyroidism was defined as no progression to ophthalmopathy during 18 months of follow-up. Hyperthyroidism patients were newly diagnosed, had a disease duration of under 2 months, and were aged 18 to 65 years. Patients with uncontrolled infections, other autoimmune diseases, pregnancy or lactation were excluded. Clinical symptoms, serum thyroxine and TRAb, thyroid ultrasound, and orbital computed tomography formed the basis for the diagnoses. The first round of RT-PCR for the TCR CDR3 was performed with the HTBI primer set and the Qiagen OneStep RT-PCR kit. Blood samples also contained most of the expanded thyroid clonotypes (frequency above 0.001), which suggests that blood repertoires may reflect thyroid immune responses. In cross-validation, a model built on a 13 V-J signature told ophthalmopathy apart from stable hyperthyroidism with under 90% sensitivity and roughly 83% specificity, and in testing the same model reached 80%/75%. In validation, progression to ophthalmopathy was predicted by the model with approximately 67% sensitivity and 72.22% specificity, a median of roughly 6.4 months before onset. A discovery cohort of about a hundred patients, roughly 43 with Graves' ophthalmopathy and under 60 with stable Graves' hyperthyroidism, was used to find distinguishing TCR V-J signatures. An independent validation cohort of some 18 hyperthyroidism patients and 17 patients who later progressed to ophthalmopathy tested prospective prediction of ophthalmopathy. The approximately 95 discovery patients were divided at random into training and test sets in a 7:3 ratio. In about 6 Graves' hyperthyroidism patients, the study also compared T-cell repertoires from thyroid tissue with T-cell repertoires from blood. Following sampling, methimazole starting at 30 mg daily was given to hyperthyroidism patients, and high-dose intravenous methylprednisolone was given to ophthalmopathy patients. Libraries were constructed in a second round of multiplex PCR, after which size selection and purification were performed. Paired-end sequencing of the libraries was performed with 100 bp reads on an Illumina HiSeq2000. Raw data were processed with SOAPnuke, discarding reads with adapters, uncalled bases, mean Phred below 15, or no exact constant-primer or identifier match. COPE v1.2.5 was used to merge the high-quality paired reads, and each unique nucleotide sequence was defined as a clonotype. MiTCR v1.1 was used to align the clonotypes against IMGT TRBV, TRBD and TRBJ reference segments. The analysis included only V-J combinations with a frequency above 0.0001, which together covered 99.2% of the repertoires. A TCS score was defined as the ratio between F50 (clonal expansion) and ExV (chaos), using BLOSUM62-based TCRdist between CDR3 peptides within each V-J. Welch's t-statistics and random forest reduced several hundred V-J features to roughly 13, which were used in a naive Bayes classifier (R e1071). No statistical method was used to set the sample size in advance, and investigators knew the group allocation. The paper reports TCR Vbeta CDR3 sequencing of approximately 140 peripheral blood samples: around 45 ophthalmopathy, roughly 74 hyperthyroidism and 17 progressor patients.

The receptor was derived from a woman aged 30 to 39 with Graves disease. Donor details come from another sample of the same person, matched by shared clones. This sequence uses TRBV30 and TRBJ1-1; TRBD1 is a possible D gene, resting on 5 matching bases. Here the sequenced sample was peripheral blood mononuclear cells (PBMCs), taken at new diagnosis, from a patient treated with antithyroid drugs. The nucleotide sequence reads as follows: TGTGCCTGGAGTGTACGGGGGGACACTGAAGCTTTCTTT. It encodes CAWSVRGDTEAFF.